The rows below give T cell receptor beta chains drawn from one sample of a study of OX40 agonist ivuxolimab in advanced cancers. Using immunoSEQ multiplex PCR, the repertoire was profiled, and TCRdb retains in-frame clones only, with some absent. This sample carries tens of thousands of clones, roughly 87% of them seen once, and the ten largest clones take 5.5%. This specimen was CD4+ or CD8+ T cells sorted from blood, taken in a trial of the OX40 agonist ivuxolimab. All receptors derive from an adult with an advanced solid tumor such as melanoma, head and neck, liver or kidney cancer. CDR3s include the opening cysteine and the closing phenylalanine or tryptophan. The D gene is left open where the match is weak. A clone size is listed for some rows: how often the clone was seen (once, few, many), or a class if it is expanded.

j_gene	v_gene	d_gene	abundance	CDR3nt	CDR3aa
TRBJ1-2	TRBV28	.	.	TGTGCCAGCAGTTCCTTCCCGGGACCGACGGATGGCTACACCTTC	CASSSFPGPTDGYTF
TRBJ2-7	TRBV4-3	.	.	TGCGCCAGCAGCTCACAGGGTCAGCAGTACTTC	CASSSQGQQYF
TRBJ2-1	TRBV4-3	.	.	TGCGCCAGCAGCCAAGAAGATCTAGCCACGGAGGAGCAGTTCTTC	CASSQEDLATEEQFF
TRBJ2-2	TRBV6-1	.	.	TGTGCCAGCAGTGAAGTTGGGTACACCGGGGAGCTGTTTTTT	CASSEVGYTGELFF
TRBJ2-1	TRBV7-9	.	.	TGTGCCAGCAGCTTAACCGGGACGTTCTACAATGAGCAGTTCTTC	CASSLTGTFYNEQFF
TRBJ2-3	TRBV27	.	.	TGTGCCAGCAGCATAACCGCGACCCACGCTGTTACAGATACGCAGTATTTT	CASSITATHAVTDTQYF
TRBJ2-1	TRBV5-1	TRBD2	once	TGCGCCAGCAGCTCCCTAGCGGGATATACGCAAGGAGAGCAGTTCTTC	CASSSLAGYTQGEQFF
TRBJ2-1	TRBV6-1	TRBD2	.	TGTGCCAGCAGTGAGGGGACTAGCGGTTACAATGAGCAGTTCTTC	CASSEGTSGYNEQFF
TRBJ2-1	TRBV4-2	TRBD2	.	TGTGCCAGCAGCCAAGATTCCCCGGGAGGGCCCTACAATGAGCAGTTCTTC	CASSQDSPGGPYNEQFF
TRBJ1-3	TRBV7-2	.	.	TGTGCCAGCAGACTGAACCAAAACACCATATATTTT	CASRLNQNTIYF
TRBJ2-7	TRBV9	.	.	TGTGCCAGCAGCGTAGCGGGGCGGATTCCCTACGAGCAGTACTTC	CASSVAGRIPYEQYF
TRBJ1-2	TRBV11-2	.	.	TGTGCCAGCAGACTAATTAGGGGTCGGACGGGTGGCTACACCTTC	CASRLIRGRTGGYTF
TRBJ2-5	TRBV2	TRBD2	.	TGTGCCAGCAGTGGGCGGACTAGCGGCCAAGAGACCCAGTACTTC	CASSGRTSGQETQYF
TRBJ2-3	TRBV5-1	.	.	TGCGCCAGCAGCTCGGAGACCTACACAGATACGCAGTATTTT	CASSSETYTDTQYF
TRBJ2-2	TRBV5-1	.	few	TGCGCCAGCTTCACATCGGCAGGACTCACCGGGGAGCTGTTTTTT	CASFTSAGLTGELFF
TRBJ2-3	TRBV30	.	.	TGTGCCTGGAGTTCCGGGTCTTTAGACACAGATACGCAGTATTTT	CAWSSGSLDTDTQYF
TRBJ1-5	TRBV11-2	TRBD1	.	TGTGCCAGCAGCGAGGGGGCAAGGCAGCCCCAGCATTTT	CASSEGARQPQHF
TRBJ1-2	TRBV28	.	.	TGTGCCAGCCGAATCCAGGGGAACTACACCTTC	CASRIQGNYTF
TRBJ1-1	TRBV10-1	TRBD1	.	TGCGCCAGCAGTGAGCTGACAGGGAAGGCCAAGAACACTGAAGCTTTCTTT	CASSELTGKAKNTEAFF
TRBJ2-2	TRBV7-9	.	.	TGTGCCAGCAGTGTTATGGTGGGAACCGGGGAGCTGTTTTTT	CASSVMVGTGELFF
TRBJ2-7	TRBV18	TRBD2	.	TGTGCCAGCTCACCGTTCCTAGCGGGAGGGTTGGACGAGCAGTACTTC	CASSPFLAGGLDEQYF
TRBJ1-5	TRBV7-2	.	.	TGTGCCAGCAGCCCCAGGGACTTGAGGCAGCCCCAGCATTTT	CASSPRDLRQPQHF
TRBJ2-1	TRBV10-3	.	once	TGTGCCATCAGTGACGAGGGGTTCTACAATGAGCAGTTCTTC	CAISDEGFYNEQFF
TRBJ2-5	TRBV7-7	TRBD2	.	TGTGCTAGCAGCATCCTACTAGCGGGGCAAGAGACCCAGTACTTC	CASSILLAGQETQYF
TRBJ2-2	TRBV6-5	.	.	TGTGCCAGCAGTTACAGTCCAGGACGAAACACCGGGGAGCTGTTTTTT	CASSYSPGRNTGELFF
TRBJ2-5	TRBV9	.	.	TGTGCCAGCCGAGGCTCGGGAGAGACCCAGTACTTC	CASRGSGETQYF
TRBJ2-1	TRBV7-2	TRBD2	.	TGTGCCAGCAGCTCGATGACTAGCGGGAGGGCCAGTGAGCAGTTCTTC	CASSSMTSGRASEQFF
TRBJ1-2	TRBV28	.	.	TGTGCCAGCAGTTCCTCAGGGGGCTACACCTTC	CASSSSGGYTF
TRBJ1-5	TRBV13	.	.	TGTGCCAGCAGCTCATTTCGACAGAACAATCAGCCCCAGCATTTT	CASSSFRQNNQPQHF
TRBJ1-2	TRBV15	.	.	TGTGCCACCAGCAGATCCCAAGGGGGTATCTATGGCTACACCTTC	CATSRSQGGIYGYTF
TRBJ1-2	TRBV5-1	TRBD1	.	TGCGCCAGCAGCTTGGCCGGGACAGGGGGAGAAGGCTACACCTTC	CASSLAGTGGEGYTF